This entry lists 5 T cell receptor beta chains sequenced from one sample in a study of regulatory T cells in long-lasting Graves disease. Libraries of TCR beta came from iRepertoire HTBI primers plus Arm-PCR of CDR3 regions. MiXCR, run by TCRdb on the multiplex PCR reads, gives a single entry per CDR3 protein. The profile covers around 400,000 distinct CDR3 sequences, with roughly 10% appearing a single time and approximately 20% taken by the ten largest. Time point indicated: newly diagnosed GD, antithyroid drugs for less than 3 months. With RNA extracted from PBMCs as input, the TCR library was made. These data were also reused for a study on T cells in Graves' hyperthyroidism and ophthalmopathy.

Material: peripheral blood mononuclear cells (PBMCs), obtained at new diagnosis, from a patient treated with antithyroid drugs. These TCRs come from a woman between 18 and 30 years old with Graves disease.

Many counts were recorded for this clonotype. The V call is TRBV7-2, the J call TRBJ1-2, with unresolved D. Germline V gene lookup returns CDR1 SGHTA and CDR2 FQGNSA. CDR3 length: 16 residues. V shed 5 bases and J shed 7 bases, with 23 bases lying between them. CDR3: CASSPTPNGVRSGYTF. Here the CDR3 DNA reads TGTGCCAGCAGCCCGACCCCGAACGGGGTTAGAAGTGGCTACACCTTC.

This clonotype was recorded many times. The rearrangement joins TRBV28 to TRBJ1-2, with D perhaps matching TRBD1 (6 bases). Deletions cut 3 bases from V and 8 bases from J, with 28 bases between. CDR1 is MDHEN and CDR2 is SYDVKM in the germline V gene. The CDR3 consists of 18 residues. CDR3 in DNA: TGTGCCAGCAGTTTGGCATACTTCGAACAGGGAAAGATAGGCGGCTACACCTTC. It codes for CASSLAYFEQGKIGGYTF.

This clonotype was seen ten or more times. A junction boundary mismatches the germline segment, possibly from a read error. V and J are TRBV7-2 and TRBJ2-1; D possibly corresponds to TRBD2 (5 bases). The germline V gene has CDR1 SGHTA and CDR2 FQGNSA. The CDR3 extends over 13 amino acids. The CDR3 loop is CASSPGSYDEQFF. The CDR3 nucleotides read TGTGCCAGCAGCCCGGGGTCCTACGATGAGCAGTTCTTC.

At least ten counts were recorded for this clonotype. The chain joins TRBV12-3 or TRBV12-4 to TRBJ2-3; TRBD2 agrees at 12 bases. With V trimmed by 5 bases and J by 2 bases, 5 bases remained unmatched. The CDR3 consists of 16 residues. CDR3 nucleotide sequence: TGTGCCAGCAGTCCCGGACTAGCGGGGCCCACAGATACGCAGTATTTT. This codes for CASSPGLAGPTDTQYF.

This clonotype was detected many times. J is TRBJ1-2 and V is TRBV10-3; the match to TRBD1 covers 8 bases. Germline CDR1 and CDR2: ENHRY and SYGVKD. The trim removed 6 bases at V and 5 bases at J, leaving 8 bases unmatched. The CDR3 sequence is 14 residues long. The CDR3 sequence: CAISRGLGGYGYTF. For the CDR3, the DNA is TGTGCCATCAGCAGGGGGCTCGGGGGGTATGGCTACACCTTC.